The rows below give T cell receptor beta chains drawn from one sample of a study of blood T cell repertoires in COVID-19. Sequenced by immunoSEQ multiplex PCR; TCRdb stores in-frame clones only, minus some. The repertoire holds around 250,000 clones, with about 88% as singletons. The sample was PBMCs or T cells enriched from blood (not recorded which). All receptors come from a man in his thirties or forties with acute COVID-19. Both conserved end residues are part of each CDR3. Each record gives: J gene, D gene, clone size, V gene, CDR3 DNA, CDR3 protein. The D gene is left open where the match is weak. The listing skips clone size in some rows; elsewhere it reads once, few, many or a size class.

TRBJ1-1	NA	NA	TRBV28	TGTGCCGGCAAGGGGCAGAAGAACACTGAAGCTTTCTTT	CAGKGQKNTEAFF
TRBJ2-5	NA	NA	TRBV5-5	TGTGCCAGCAGGAGAGGGGACAACCAAGAGACCCAGTACTTC	CASRRGDNQETQYF
TRBJ2-1	NA	once	TRBV12-3/TRBV12-4	TGTGCCAGCAGCCCAGGGGTCGGGAATGAGCAGTTCTTC	CASSPGVGNEQFF
TRBJ2-2	NA	NA	TRBV15	TGTGCCACCTATCTACCCGGGAGCGCTGCGAACACCGGGGAGCTGTTTTTT	CATYLPGSAANTGELFF
TRBJ1-4	NA	NA	TRBV28	TGTGCCAGCAGTTCACTCAGGGCAGGGCCTAATGAAAAACTGTTTTTT	CASSSLRAGPNEKLFF
TRBJ1-6	NA	NA	TRBV7-9	TGTGCCAGCAGCACTACCCCGGGACTAGGGAATTCACCCCTCCACTTT	CASSTTPGLGNSPLHF
TRBJ1-1	TRBD1	NA	TRBV14	TGTGCCAGCAGCCCCGACAGGGGACCCAACACTGAAGCTTTCTTT	CASSPDRGPNTEAFF
TRBJ2-1	NA	NA	TRBV11-2	TGTGCCAGCAGCTTAGCACGGGGCTCCTACAATGAGCAGTTCTTC	CASSLARGSYNEQFF
TRBJ1-4	NA	NA	TRBV5-5	TGTGCCAGCAGCTTGAACAGGGATGAAAAACTGTTTTTT	CASSLNRDEKLFF
TRBJ2-1	NA	NA	TRBV12-3/TRBV12-4	TGTGCCAGCAGTGCCGGGACTCCACTCGAGCAGTTCTTC	CASSAGTPLEQFF
TRBJ1-2	NA	NA	TRBV6-1	TGTGCCAGCAGTGAAGAGAGATCTAACTATGGCTACACCTTC	CASSEERSNYGYTF
TRBJ2-1	NA	NA	TRBV11-1	TGTGCCAGCAGCTCCCCTAGCTCTTACAATGAGCAGTTCTTC	CASSSPSSYNEQFF
TRBJ1-3	TRBD1	NA	TRBV7-9	TGTGCCAGCAGCCCGGGACAGCTTGGAAACACCATATATTTT	CASSPGQLGNTIYF
TRBJ1-2	NA	NA	TRBV6-5	TGTGCCAGCAGCTTACAGGGCTCCTATGGCTACACCTTC	CASSLQGSYGYTF
TRBJ1-2	TRBD1	NA	TRBV5-4	TGTGCCAGCAGCGCTACAGGGGTGGCTGGCTACACCTTC	CASSATGVAGYTF
TRBJ1-2	NA	NA	TRBV27	TGTGCCAGCACTACCGGGGGGGGCGCGGATAGGGGCTACACCTTC	CASTTGGGADRGYTF
TRBJ2-1	NA	NA	TRBV15	TGTGCCACCAGCAGAGATCAGGGTGTGAGCTCCTACAATGAGCAGTTCTTC	CATSRDQGVSSYNEQFF
TRBJ1-5	NA	NA	TRBV18	TGTGCCAGCTCACCAGGTACAGGGCCCCAGCCCCAGCATTTT	CASSPGTGPQPQHF
TRBJ2-3	TRBD2	NA	TRBV24-1	TGTGCCACCAGTGACTCCCCCCTAGCGGGAGGGCCTGATACGCAGTATTTT	CATSDSPLAGGPDTQYF
TRBJ2-6	NA	NA	TRBV5-1	TGCGCCAGCAGCTTGGAGGGGACACCTGGGGCCAACGTCCTGACTTTC	CASSLEGTPGANVLTF
TRBJ1-2	NA	NA	TRBV12-3/TRBV12-4	TGTGCCAGCAGTTCGGACACCAACTATGGCTACACCTTC	CASSSDTNYGYTF
TRBJ2-2	NA	NA	TRBV5-1	TGCGCCAGTTTCTCAGGGTTAAACACCGGGGAGCTGTTTTTT	CASFSGLNTGELFF
TRBJ1-5	NA	NA	TRBV7-2	TGTGCCAGCAGCCTCCAGACAGGAGAATATCAGCCCCAGCATTTT	CASSLQTGEYQPQHF
TRBJ2-4	NA	NA	TRBV6-2/TRBV6-3	TGTGCCAGCAGTTTCACAACGACTCTGCGTAACATTCAGTACTTC	CASSFTTTLRNIQYF
TRBJ1-1	NA	once	TRBV6-4	TGTGCCAGCAGTGCCTCAGGGGTTAACACTGAAGCTTTCTTT	CASSASGVNTEAFF
TRBJ1-1	NA	NA	TRBV15	TGTGCCACCAGCAGAGCAGGACAGAAAGGTGAAGCTTTCTTT	CATSRAGQKGEAFF
TRBJ1-6	NA	NA	TRBV25-1	TGTGCCAGCCGACCTACCCGGACGACAGGATCACCCCTCCACTTT	CASRPTRTTGSPLHF
TRBJ1-1	NA	NA	TRBV28	TGTGCCAGCAGTTTACCTAATCGTCTTAACACTGAAGCTTTCTTT	CASSLPNRLNTEAFF
TRBJ1-3	NA	NA	TRBV29-1	TGCAGCGTTGAAGATCAGGCAGGGCTAACAAACACCATATATTTT	CSVEDQAGLTNTIYF
TRBJ2-5	TRBD2	NA	TRBV27	TGTGCCAGCAGTTTGGGACTAGCGGGGTACCATCAAGAGACCCAGTACTTC	CASSLGLAGYHQETQYF
TRBJ1-1	TRBD1	NA	TRBV27	TGTGCCAGCAGTACCGGGACAGGGGGTGGTCGCACTGAAGCTTTCTTT	CASSTGTGGGRTEAFF
TRBJ1-4	TRBD1	once	TRBV6-5	TGTGCCAGCGGCAGGACAGGGGGTGAAAAACTGTTTTTT	CASGRTGGEKLFF
TRBJ1-5	NA	NA	TRBV19	TGTGCCAGTAACTTCCAGATTACGACGGGGATCAATCAGCCCCAGCATTTT	CASNFQITTGINQPQHF
TRBJ1-2	NA	NA	TRBV19	TGTGCCTCCAACAGGGTTGAAGACGGCTATGGCTACACCTTC	CASNRVEDGYGYTF
TRBJ2-2	TRBD2	once	TRBV7-6	TGTGCCAGCAGCCCAACTAGCGGGGGGCTCACCGGGGAGCTGTTTTTT	CASSPTSGGLTGELFF
TRBJ1-1	TRBD1	NA	TRBV11-2	TGTGCCAGCAGACACCAGACAGGGGCTCTTACTGAAGCTTTCTTT	CASRHQTGALTEAFF
TRBJ1-6	NA	NA	TRBV6-5	TGTGCCAGCAGTTCCTCTCCTGGGGCAACAGGTTCACCCCTCCACTTT	CASSSSPGATGSPLHF
TRBJ2-1	TRBD1	NA	TRBV25-1	TGTGCCAGCCAACTAGTCCCGGGACAGGGTTTGATGTCGTATGAGCAGTTCTTC	CASQLVPGQGLMSYEQFF